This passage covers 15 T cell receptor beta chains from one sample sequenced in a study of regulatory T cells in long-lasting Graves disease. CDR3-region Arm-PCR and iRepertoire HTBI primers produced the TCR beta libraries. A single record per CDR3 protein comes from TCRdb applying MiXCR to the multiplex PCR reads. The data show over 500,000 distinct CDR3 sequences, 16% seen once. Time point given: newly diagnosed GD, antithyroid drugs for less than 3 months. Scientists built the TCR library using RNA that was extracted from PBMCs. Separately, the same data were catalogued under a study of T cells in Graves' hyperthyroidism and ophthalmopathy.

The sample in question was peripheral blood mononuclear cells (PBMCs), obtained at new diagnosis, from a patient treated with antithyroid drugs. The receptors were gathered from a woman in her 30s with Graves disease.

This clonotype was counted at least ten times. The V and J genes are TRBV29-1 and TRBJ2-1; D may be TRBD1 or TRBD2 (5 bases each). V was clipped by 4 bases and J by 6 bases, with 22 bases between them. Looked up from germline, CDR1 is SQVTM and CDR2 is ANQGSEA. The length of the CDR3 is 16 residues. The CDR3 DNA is TGCAGCGTTGGTAGGGGACCTGTACAATCTCTCAATGAGCAGTTCTTC. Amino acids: CSVGRGPVQSLNEQFF.

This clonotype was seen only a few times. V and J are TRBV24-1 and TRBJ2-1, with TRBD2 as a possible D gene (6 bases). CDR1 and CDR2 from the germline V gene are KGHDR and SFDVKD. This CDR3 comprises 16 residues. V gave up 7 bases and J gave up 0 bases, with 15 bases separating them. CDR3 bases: TGTGCCACCAGCCCTGCTGGAGGGAGCTCCTACAATGAGCAGTTCTTC. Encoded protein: CATSPAGGSSYNEQFF.

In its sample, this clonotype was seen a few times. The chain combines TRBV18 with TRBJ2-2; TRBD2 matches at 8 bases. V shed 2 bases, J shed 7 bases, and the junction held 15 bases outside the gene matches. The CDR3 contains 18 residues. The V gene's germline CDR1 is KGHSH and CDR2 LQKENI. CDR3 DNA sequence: TGTGCCAGCTCACCATCAAGCGGGAGTATCGAAAACCGCGGGGAGCTGTTTTTT. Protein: CASSPSSGSIENRGELFF.

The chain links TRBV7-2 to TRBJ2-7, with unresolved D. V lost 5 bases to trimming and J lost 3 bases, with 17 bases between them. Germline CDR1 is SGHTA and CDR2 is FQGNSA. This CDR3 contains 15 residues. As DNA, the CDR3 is TGTGCCAGCAGCCGGTATTCTAACCCCAACTACGAGCAGTACTTC. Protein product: CASSRYSNPNYEQYF.

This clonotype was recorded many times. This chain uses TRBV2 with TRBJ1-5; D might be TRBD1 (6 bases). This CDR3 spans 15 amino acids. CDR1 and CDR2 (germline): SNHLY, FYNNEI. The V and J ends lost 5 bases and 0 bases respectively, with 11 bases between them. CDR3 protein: CASSKGGRSNQPQHF. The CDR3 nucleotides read TGTGCCAGCAGTAAGGGGGGCCGTAGCAATCAGCCCCAGCATTTT.

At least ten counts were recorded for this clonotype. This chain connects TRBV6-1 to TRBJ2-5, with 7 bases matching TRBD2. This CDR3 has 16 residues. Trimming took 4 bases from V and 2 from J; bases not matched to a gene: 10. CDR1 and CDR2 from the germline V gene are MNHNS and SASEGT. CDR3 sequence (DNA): TGTGCCAGCAGTGGACAGCCTCTAGCGGCTCAAGAGACCCAGTACTTC. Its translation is CASSGQPLAAQETQYF.

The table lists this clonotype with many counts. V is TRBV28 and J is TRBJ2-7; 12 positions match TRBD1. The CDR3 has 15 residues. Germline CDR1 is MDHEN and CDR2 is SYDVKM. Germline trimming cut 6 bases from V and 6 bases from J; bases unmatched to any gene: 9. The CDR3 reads CASSRVGTGGREQYF. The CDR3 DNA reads TGTGCCAGCAGCCGAGTCGGGACAGGGGGCCGCGAGCAGTACTTC.

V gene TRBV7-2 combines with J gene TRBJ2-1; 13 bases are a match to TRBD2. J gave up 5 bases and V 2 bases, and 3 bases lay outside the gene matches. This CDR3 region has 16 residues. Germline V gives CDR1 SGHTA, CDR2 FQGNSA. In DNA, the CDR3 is TGTGCCAGCAGCTTACGCGGGACTAGCGGGAACAATGAGCAGTTCTTC. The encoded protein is CASSLRGTSGNNEQFF.

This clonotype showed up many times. This CDR3 is CAWGAGAGNTIYF. The DNA of the CDR3 is TGTGCCTGGGGGGCAGGGGCTGGAAACACCATATATTTT. The rearrangement joins TRBV30 to TRBJ1-3; TRBD1 is a possible D gene (6 bases). Germline V gives CDR1 GTSNPN, CDR2 SVGIG (reference sequence). Trimming removed 5 bases from V and 2 bases from J, with 10 bases in between. The CDR3 is 13 amino acids.

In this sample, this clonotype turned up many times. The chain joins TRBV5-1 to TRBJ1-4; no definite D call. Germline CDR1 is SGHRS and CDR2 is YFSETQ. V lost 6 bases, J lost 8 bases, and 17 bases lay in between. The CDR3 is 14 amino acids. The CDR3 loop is CASTRPSDGEKLFF. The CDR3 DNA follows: TGCGCCAGCACCCGGCCATCGGACGGCGAAAAACTGTTTTTT.

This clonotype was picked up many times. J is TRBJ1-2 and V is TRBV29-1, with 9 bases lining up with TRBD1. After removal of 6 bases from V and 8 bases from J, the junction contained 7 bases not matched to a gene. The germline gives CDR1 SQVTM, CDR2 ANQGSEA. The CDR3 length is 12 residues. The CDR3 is CSVDGTGQGYTF. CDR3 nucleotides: TGCAGCGTCGACGGGACAGGGCAAGGCTACACCTTC.

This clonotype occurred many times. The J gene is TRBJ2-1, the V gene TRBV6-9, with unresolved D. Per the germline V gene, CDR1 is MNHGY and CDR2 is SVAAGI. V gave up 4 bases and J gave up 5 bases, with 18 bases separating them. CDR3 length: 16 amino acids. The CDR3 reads CASSSARKLLNNEQFF. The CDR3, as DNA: TGTGCCAGCAGTTCGGCCCGAAAATTACTAAACAATGAGCAGTTCTTC.

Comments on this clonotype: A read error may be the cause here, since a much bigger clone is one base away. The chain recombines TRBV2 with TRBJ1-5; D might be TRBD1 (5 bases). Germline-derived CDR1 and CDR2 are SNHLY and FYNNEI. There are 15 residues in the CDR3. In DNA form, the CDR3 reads TGTGCCAGCAGGGGGATAGACAGAATCAGTCAGCCCCGGCATTTT. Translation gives CASRGIDRISQPRHF.

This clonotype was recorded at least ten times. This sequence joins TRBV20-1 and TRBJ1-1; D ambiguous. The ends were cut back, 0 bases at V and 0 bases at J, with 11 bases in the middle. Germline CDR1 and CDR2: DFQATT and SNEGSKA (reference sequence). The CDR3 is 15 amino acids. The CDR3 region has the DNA TGCAGTGCTAGAGATATGGCCGCCATGAACACTGAAGCTTTCTTT. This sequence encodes CSARDMAAMNTEAFF.

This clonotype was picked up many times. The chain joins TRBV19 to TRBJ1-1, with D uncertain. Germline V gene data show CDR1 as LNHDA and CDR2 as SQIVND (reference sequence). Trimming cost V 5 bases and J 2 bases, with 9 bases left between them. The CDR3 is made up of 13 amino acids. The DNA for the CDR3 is TGTGCCAGTAGTTGGGCAGAAAACACTGAAGCTTTCTTT. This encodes CASSWAENTEAFF.